This T cell receptor (beta chain) stems from a study of blood T cell repertoires in COVID-19. Across the whole study: Samples came from the United States, Italy and Spain, spanning acute and convalescent COVID-19. PBMCs, B-cell-depleted T cells, or T cells were the source of the cDNA or gDNA that made up the material.

CDR3 size: 18 residues. The germline V gene has CDR1 MGHRA and CDR2 YSYEKL. Trimming cost V 0 bases and J 1 base, with 19 bases left between them. This clone was counted once. Authors' processing steps: Estimation of nucleated cell counts relied on the amplification of reference gene primers. Only in-frame clones appear in the TCRdb table, and some are missing; sequencing was by immunoSEQ multiplex PCR. The D gene and trimming were derived from the DNA, and the V and J assignments and clone size from that table. The data show 150,000 to 200,000 clones, 80% to 85% seen once. The sample consisted of peripheral blood. The sequence derives from a woman aged 40 to 50 with acute or convalescent COVID-19. The chain employs TRBV4-1 and TRBJ2-7, with D possibly being TRBD2 (7 bases). Written as DNA, the CDR3 is TGCGCCAGCAGCCAAGAGTTTTTCCCCGGGGGGCTATCCTACGAGCAGTACTTC. As protein: CASSQEFFPGGLSYEQYF.